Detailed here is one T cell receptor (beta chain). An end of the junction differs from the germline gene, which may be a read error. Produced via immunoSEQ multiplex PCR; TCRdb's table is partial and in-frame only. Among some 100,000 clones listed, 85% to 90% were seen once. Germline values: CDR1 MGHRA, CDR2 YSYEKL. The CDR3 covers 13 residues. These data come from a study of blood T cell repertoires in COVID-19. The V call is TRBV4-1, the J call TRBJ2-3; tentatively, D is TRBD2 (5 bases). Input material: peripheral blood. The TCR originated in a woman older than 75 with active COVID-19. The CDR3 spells CASSQGAGGTSVF. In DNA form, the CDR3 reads TGCGCCAGCAGCCAAGGGGCCGGAGGCACTTCGGTCTTT.